This T cell receptor (beta chain) was retrieved from a study of T cell clonality in common variable immunodeficiency. Overall study findings and caveats: Common variable immunodeficiency TCR beta sequences reportedly had fewer deletions and N-nucleotide insertions. Links between repertoire features and CVID complications were heterogeneity-limited. CVID subjects showed higher TCRbeta clonality than healthy controls.

The CDR3 extends over 15 amino acids. V was trimmed by 3 bases and J by 2 bases, leaving 11 bases between them. Germline lookup yields CDR1 LNHDA and CDR2 SQIVND (reference sequence). At least ten counts were recorded for this clone. The antigen remains unidentified. The observed sequence ends 3 residues before the CDR3 terminus, with the missing tail filled in from the germline J gene. Equal genomic DNA amounts from CVID and control samples were sequenced. This table comes from immunoSEQ multiplex PCR, and its TCRdb copy is limited to in-frame clones, with some not included. The sample presents 50,000 to 65,000 clones, none singletons.

The sample was peripheral blood mononuclear cells. V and J are TRBV19 and TRBJ1-5; D is unresolved. The TCR sequence derives from a person between 18 and 69 years old in good health. CDR3 bases read: TGTGCCAGTAGTATCCTAGGAGGTCGCAATCAGCCC. This translates into CASSILGGRNQP. The whole CDR3 reads CASSILGGRNQPQHF.